Each of the 23 T cell receptor beta chains below was sequenced from the same sample in a study of shared clonotypes between healthy human individuals. Sequencing used immunoSEQ multiplex PCR; TCRdb keeps in-frame clones, though not all of them. The table shows about half a million clones, with 70% to 80% occurring only once. The specimen sequenced was PBMCs. The receptors shown here come from a woman in her forties in good health. Some clones in this sample may be carry-over from other donors' samples.

This clone has more than one count but fewer than ten. This chain joins TRBV25-1 and TRBJ2-7, with D possibly being TRBD1 (6 bases). There are 13 residues in the CDR3. Germline V gene sequence: CDR1 MGHDK, CDR2 SYGVNS. The V and J ends lost 3 bases and 4 bases respectively, with 10 bases between them. The CDR3 sequence is CASSDNRVYEQYF. The CDR3 DNA is TGTGCCAGCAGTGATAACAGGGTATACGAGCAGTACTTC.

This clone was found once. The V call is TRBV27, the J call TRBJ2-1; D is ambiguous. The V gene lost 2 bases and the J gene lost 6 bases, with 14 bases spanning the gap. The CDR3 sequence is 15 residues long. Looked up from germline, CDR1 is MNHEY and CDR2 is SMNVEV (reference sequence). CDR3 amino acids: CASSLLSARRNEQFF. DNA for the CDR3: TGTGCCAGCAGTTTACTCTCTGCTAGGCGCAATGAGCAGTTCTTC.

The chain recombines TRBV11-3 with TRBJ2-7; D is uncertain. The CDR3 runs 13 residues. Germline assignment: CDR1 SGHNT and CDR2 YENEEA. The V and J ends lost 1 base and 4 bases respectively, with 8 bases between them. CDR3 sequence reads: CASSLGAEYEQYF. The DNA of the CDR3 is TGTGCCAGCAGCTTAGGGGCAGAATACGAGCAGTACTTC.

The chain carries TRBV7-9 and TRBJ2-5; TRBD1 aligns across 7 bases. The V gene's germline CDR1 is SEHNR and CDR2 FQNEAQ (reference sequence). With 5 bases clipped from V and 2 bases from J, the junction kept 5 bases outside the gene matches. This CDR3 spans 14 amino acids. The CDR3 DNA reads TGTGCCAGCAGCCCCCCGGGACAGCAAGAGACCCAGTACTTC. Translating gives CASSPPGQQETQYF.

This clone occurred once. This chain joins TRBV5-1 and TRBJ2-3, with D unresolved. The CDR3 contains 15 residues. Trimming took off 1 base at V and 0 bases at J, with 9 bases between the two ends. Per the germline V gene, CDR1 is SGHRS and CDR2 is YFSETQ. The CDR3 nucleotides read TGCGCCAGCAGCTTGAGGACGGATAGCACAGATACGCAGTATTTT. Translating it yields CASSLRTDSTDTQYF.

The V call is TRBV4-2, the J call TRBJ1-3; 8 positions match TRBD1. The V gene end was trimmed by 5 bases and the J gene end by 7 bases; junction bases not matched to a gene: 10. This CDR3 spans 15 amino acids. Germline V gene sequence: CDR1 LGHNA, CDR2 YNFKEQ. The CDR3: CASSLAGTGSNTIYF. The CDR3 region has the DNA TGTGCCAGCAGCTTGGCGGGGACAGGATCCAACACCATATATTTT.

The J gene is TRBJ1-4, the V gene TRBV6-5, with 7 positions matching TRBD1. The ends lost 9 bases at V and 6 bases at J; junction bases unmatched: 10. This CDR3 spans 14 amino acids. Germline-derived CDR1 and CDR2 are MNHEY and SVGAGI. The CDR3 sequence: CASKQGWSDEKLFF. CDR3 in DNA: TGTGCCAGTAAACAGGGGTGGAGTGATGAAAAACTGTTTTTT.

The sample holds one count of this clone. The genes are TRBV5-1 and TRBJ2-5, with 7 bases that match TRBD2. The trim removed 6 bases at V and 4 bases at J, leaving 12 bases unmatched. From germline, CDR1 is SGHRS and CDR2 YFSETQ. The CDR3 runs to 15 residues. The CDR3 DNA follows: TGCGCCAGCACCTACCCGGGCGGGAGCCCAGAGACCCAGTACTTC. Its translation: CASTYPGGSPETQYF.

The chain's CDR3 is CASSPLGRETQYF. The CDR3 region has the DNA TGTGCCAGCTCACCACTGGGGAGAGAGACCCAGTACTTC. The chain carries TRBV18 and TRBJ2-5; TRBD2 is a possible D gene (5 bases). V lost 1 base and J 4 bases, leaving 7 bases between the germline ends. CDR1 and CDR2 from the germline V gene are KGHSH and LQKENI. CDR3 size: 13 residues.

This sequence joins TRBV6-6 and TRBJ1-2; perhaps TRBD1 as D (6 bases). CDR3 size: 14 residues. Germline V gives CDR1 MNHNY, CDR2 SVGAGI (reference sequence). V lost 8 bases, J lost 2 bases, and 15 bases lay in between. CDR3 DNA: TGTGCCAGCGCCCGGGACACGCAAAACTATGGCTACACCTTC. Its translation is CASARDTQNYGYTF.

V and J are TRBV6-5 and TRBJ1-1, with 7 bases identical to TRBD1. The CDR3 is made up of 15 amino acids. Losses at the gene ends were 4 bases for V and 0 bases for J; bases not matched to a gene: 5. Per the germline V gene, CDR1 is MNHEY and CDR2 is SVGAGI. This chain's CDR3 is CASSFSTGMNTEAFF. The CDR3 nucleotides read TGTGCCAGCAGTTTCTCGACAGGGATGAACACTGAAGCTTTCTTT.

This clone was seen a handful of times. The chain has TRBV20-1 and TRBJ1-1; the D is unclear. V was trimmed by 5 bases and J by 8 bases, leaving 9 bases between them. The germline gives CDR1 DFQATT, CDR2 SNEGSKA (reference sequence). The CDR3 spans 10 residues. The CDR3 sequence is CSAPDIEAFF. The CDR3 coding sequence is TGCAGTGCTCCAGACATAGAAGCTTTCTTT.

The J gene is TRBJ1-4, the V gene TRBV4-2, with D unresolved. Trimming took off 2 bases at V and 0 bases at J, with 13 bases between the two ends. The CDR3 is made up of 17 amino acids. CDR1 LGHNA and CDR2 YNFKEQ come from the germline V gene. CDR3 nucleotide sequence: TGTGCCAGCAGCCAAATACCGTCCTCTGCAACTAATGAAAAACTGTTTTTT. It is translated as CASSQIPSSATNEKLFF.

This chain connects TRBV2 to TRBJ1-6, with 10 positions matching TRBD1. This CDR3 comprises 14 residues. Germline loops: CDR1 SNHLY, CDR2 FYNNEI. The trim removed 5 bases at V and 9 bases at J, leaving 4 bases unmatched. The CDR3 spells CASSRQGAGSPLHF. For the CDR3, the DNA is TGTGCCAGCAGTAGACAGGGGGCAGGTTCACCCCTCCACTTT. Together with reference TRBV2 and TRBJ1-6, the CDR3 gives the full variable domain: EPEVTQTPSHQVTQMGQEVILRCVPISNHLYFYWYRQILGQKVEFLVSFYNNEISEKSEIFDDQFSVERPDGSNFTLKIRSTKLEDSAMYFCASSRQGAGSPLHFGNGTRLTVT.

The chain carries TRBV15 and TRBJ2-6, with no clear D. The CDR3 runs to 15 residues. Germline values: CDR1 LNHNV, CDR2 YYDKDF (reference sequence). V was cut by 0 bases and J by 5 bases, with 8 bases left in between. CDR3 sequence: CATSRDGERANVLTF. In nucleotides, the CDR3 is TGTGCCACCAGCAGAGATGGGGAAAGGGCCAACGTCCTGACTTTC.

The V call is TRBV21-1, the J call TRBJ2-7. TRBV21-1 is classified as a pseudogene. The CDR3 totals 16 residues. The CDR3 DNA sequence: TGTGCCAGCAGCAAAGGGGGGAGTGTATCCTCCTACGAGCAGTACTTC. This sequence encodes CASSKGGSVSSYEQYF.

Notes on this clone: Other DNA sequences in this sample translate to the same CDR3. V gene TRBV15 combines with J gene TRBJ2-3, with 9 bases matching TRBD1. The length of the CDR3 is 14 residues. From germline, CDR1 is LNHNV and CDR2 YYDKDF (reference sequence). Trimming removed 5 bases from V and 3 bases from J; junction bases left unmatched: 3. The chain's CDR3 is CATSRDRATDTQYF. DNA for the CDR3: TGTGCCACCAGCCGGGACAGGGCGACAGATACGCAGTATTTT.

The chain carries TRBV28 and TRBJ2-3; 12 nucleotides align to TRBD2. Losses at the gene ends were 5 bases for V and 3 bases for J; bases not matched to a gene: 3. CDR1 and CDR2 from the germline V gene are MDHEN and SYDVKM. The CDR3 totals 15 residues. In DNA form, the CDR3 reads TGTGCCAGCAGTGCTAGCGGGAGGGGTACAGATACGCAGTATTTT. Translated: CASSASGRGTDTQYF.

The chain joins TRBV7-2 to TRBJ2-1, with D perhaps matching TRBD2 (5 bases). Trimming stripped 5 bases from V and 7 bases from J, with 15 bases between. Per germline, CDR1 SGHTA and CDR2 FQGNSA. This CDR3 comprises 14 residues. The CDR3 loop is CASSTASSGNEQFF. The CDR3 region has the DNA TGTGCCAGCAGCACGGCTTCATCGGGGAATGAGCAGTTCTTC.

To note about this clone: A far larger clone lies a single base away; this is likely a read error. At the DNA level, this CDR3 is encoded by other sequences in the same sample as well. This sequence joins TRBV9 and TRBJ1-1, with TRBD1 matching over 7 bases. Germline lookup yields CDR1 SGDLS and CDR2 YYNGEE. CDR3 length: 13 amino acids. Trimming removed 1 base from V and 4 bases from J; junction bases left unmatched: 1. The CDR3 loop reads CASSVSGGTEAFF. The CDR3 region has the DNA TGTGCCAGCAGCGTATCAGGGGGCACTGAAGCTTTCTTT.

The gene calls are TRBV9 and TRBJ2-2; 11 bases align to TRBD2. The ends lost 3 bases at V and 1 base at J; junction bases unmatched: 8. The CDR3 has 18 residues. Looked up from germline, CDR1 is SGDLS and CDR2 is YYNGEE. In nucleotides, the CDR3 is TGTGCCAGCAGCGACCGAAGAGGGACTAGCGGGAACACCGGGGAGCTGTTTTTT. This translates into CASSDRRGTSGNTGELFF.

The CDR3 region is CATSFSGLAANYEQYF. In nucleotides, the CDR3 is TGTGCCACCAGCTTCTCAGGACTAGCGGCAAACTACGAGCAGTACTTC. This rearrangement joins TRBV15 to TRBJ2-7; 10 bases match TRBD2. The CDR3 is 16 amino acids. Per germline, CDR1 LNHNV and CDR2 YYDKDF (reference sequence). The V segment lost 5 bases and the J segment 3 bases; nucleotides outside the gene matches: 10.

The chain couples TRBV2 to TRBJ2-3, with D maybe TRBD2 (5 bases). The CDR3 is 13 residues long. From germline, CDR1 is SNHLY and CDR2 FYNNEI. V was trimmed by 6 bases and J by 4 bases, leaving 11 bases between them. The CDR3 is CASRGSGADTQYF. The CDR3 coding sequence is TGTGCCAGCAGAGGTTCCGGGGCAGATACGCAGTATTTT.